Sequencing of this T cell receptor (beta chain) was carried out in a study of tumor-infiltrating lymphocytes in primary liver carcinoma. Whole-study context: Samples gave roughly 3.65 to 7.5 million productive TCRbeta reads, similar across tissue types. The study, taken as a whole, reports: The difference in top-250-clone fraction between tumors and blood was significant, favoring tumors (p = 0.039). A small share of top clones, only about 7-25%, was found in all five tumor regions.

Constant-region priming of around 500 ng total RNA yielded TCR beta cDNA. Modified slightly, ARM-PCR produced TCR beta libraries over three nested multiplex PCR rounds. TCRdb reprocessed the multiplex PCR reads via MiXCR and lists one record per CDR3 protein. The sample holds 30,000 to 40,000 distinct CDR3 sequences, nearly 75% seen once. RNA and DNA were co-extracted from roughly 20-30 mg of unsorted bulk tissue. Viable tumor cells exceeded 85% in all tumor samples. Note on this clonotype: Its specificity is unknown.

This TCR derives from a man aged 40-55 years with primary liver carcinoma and hepatitis B virus infection. The specimen was liver tumor tissue from sampling region 4. Subset given: tumor region T4, right-lateral pole.

In nucleotides, the CDR3 is TGCAGTGCTGAGGGTTTTGGTGCAGCTAATGAAAAACTGTTTTTT. This sequence encodes CSAEGFGAANEKLFF. The chain combines TRBV20-1 with TRBJ1-4; D is uncertain. This CDR3 is 15 amino acids long. Trimming pared 5 bases from V and 3 bases from J, leaving 16 bases between. Germline V gives CDR1 DFQATT, CDR2 SNEGSKA (reference sequence).